The 2 T cell receptor beta chains below come from one sample, sequenced in a study of blood T cell repertoires in COVID-19 (dated by TCRdb to about 2020). The library was prepared using the immunoSEQ multiplex PCR assay. The clones in this table, taken by TCRdb from immuneACCESS, are in-frame only. Not every clone is retained; where verified, under half of the shortfall comes from an unresolved V gene, and the cause of the rest is unknown. Within this sample are a few hundred thousand clones, with approximately 87% of them counted one time only. The ten largest make up 3.5% to 5.5% of the sample. The source material was peripheral blood. Receptors were obtained from a man aged 55-75 years who had recovered from COVID-19.

The chain carries TRBV18 and TRBJ1-5; a possible D gene is TRBD1 (6 bases). Trimming took 4 bases from V and 1 from J, leaving 14 bases between them. Germline CDR1 is KGHSH and CDR2 is LQKENI. The CDR3 consists of 16 residues. The DNA for the CDR3 is TGTGCCAGCTCACTAACGGGGGGCCTCAGCAATCAGCCCCAGCATTTT. This gives the protein CASSLTGGLSNQPQHF.

This chain joins TRBV10-1 and TRBJ2-5; no firm D call. Germline V lookup: CDR1 WNHNN, CDR2 SYGVQD (reference sequence). V was trimmed by 6 bases and J by 3 bases, leaving 17 bases between them. CDR3 length: 15 amino acids. The CDR3 DNA reads TGCGCCAGCAGAAACTGTTTGAACGGTGAAGAGACCCAGTACTTC. Encoded protein: CASRNCLNGEETQYF.